The clone carrying this TCR beta chain was observed a handful of times. No antigen is known for it. TCRdb ran MiXCR on the RT-PCR reads and lists one entry per CDR3 protein. The sample yields a few hundred thousand distinct CDR3 sequences, over 20% seen once. The sample originates from a study of response to subunit inactivated influenza vaccine. Broader study findings: There was a suggestion from the authors that each seasonal influenza vaccination recruits few new T cells.

The sample in question was PBMCs from blood, obtained about 20 months after vaccination. The source of this sequence is a man aged 50-75 years who received an inactivated influenza vaccine.

The CDR3 protein is CASSLAHGGSPLHF. CDR3 coding DNA: TGTGCCAGCAGTTTAGCACATGGCGGTTCACCCCTCCACTTT. The J gene is TRBJ1-6, the V gene TRBV12-3 or TRBV12-4; unclear D gene. V dropped 0 bases and J dropped 9 bases, with 9 bases sitting between them. CDR3 length: 14 residues.